A selection of T cell receptor beta chains follows, all from one sample in a study of graft-versus-host responses after intestinal transplantation. Generated by immunoSEQ multiplex PCR, the TCRdb table keeps only in-frame clones and is missing some. The sample includes about 70,000 clones, just under 95% of them seen just once. No antigen has been identified for these receptors. The sample in question was unstimulated CD8+ T cells sorted from spleen or lymph node cells, obtained before intestinal transplant. These receptors originate from a human donor who received an intestinal transplant. Each CDR3 is given with its conserved first and last residue. A D gene is named only where the DNA matches it firmly. Clone size, where shown, is once, few, many, or a class for clones that have expanded.

j_call	d_call	v_call	clone_size	cdr3_nt	cdr3_aa
TRBJ2-7	TRBD1	TRBV27	NA	TGTGCCAGCAGTCTCGGGACAGGGTACGAGCAGTACTTC	CASSLGTGYEQYF
TRBJ1-1	NA	TRBV9	NA	TGTGCCAGCAGCGTAAGCGGGACCTCGAACACTGAAGCTTTCTTT	CASSVSGTSNTEAFF
TRBJ2-2	TRBD2	TRBV5-1	NA	TGCGCCAGCAGCTTGTTCGGACTAGAGGGGACCGGGGAGCTGTTTTTT	CASSLFGLEGTGELFF
TRBJ1-2	NA	TRBV27	NA	TGTGCCAGCAGTACATCCAAAGTAGAGGGCGACTATGGCTACACCTTC	CASSTSKVEGDYGYTF
TRBJ2-3	NA	TRBV2	NA	TGTGCCAGCAGTGAAGTTTGGGTTTGTTATTTT	CASSEVWVCYF
TRBJ2-7	NA	TRBV19	NA	TGTGCCAGTAGTATAGATCCGGGATCCTACGAGCAGTACTTC	CASSIDPGSYEQYF
TRBJ2-3	NA	TRBV6-5	NA	TGTGCCAGCAGTGGGCTTACTAGCACAGATACGCAGTATTTT	CASSGLTSTDTQYF
TRBJ2-7	NA	TRBV27	NA	TGTGCCAGCAGTTCCCCACAGACTGCCTACGAGCAGTACTTC	CASSSPQTAYEQYF
TRBJ2-7	NA	TRBV28	NA	TGTGCCAGCAGTTTACGTCCGGAAAGGTACGAGCAGTACTTC	CASSLRPERYEQYF
TRBJ2-1	NA	TRBV2	once	TGTGCCAGCAGTGAATTGAGCCCGGTGGGATCTGAGCAGTTCTTC	CASSELSPVGSEQFF
TRBJ2-6	TRBD1	TRBV27	NA	TGTGCCAGCAGTTTACGTGGGACAGGGGAAGCTGGGGCCAACGTCCTGACTTTC	CASSLRGTGEAGANVLTF
TRBJ2-1	NA	TRBV19	NA	TGTGCCAGTAGTATTTTTGGCAGGGTGGATGAGCAGTTCTTC	CASSIFGRVDEQFF
TRBJ2-7	TRBD1	TRBV10-3	NA	TGTGCCATCAGTCACCGGGACAGGAAGGACGAGCAGTACTTC	CAISHRDRKDEQYF
TRBJ1-2	NA	TRBV27	NA	TGTGCCAGCAGTAGCCTATCCCAAGGGGCTGATACTTTAGCTAACTATGGCTACACCTTC	CASSSLSQGADTLANYGYTF
TRBJ1-5	NA	TRBV6-1	NA	TGTGCCAGCAGAGAACGGGGGCCCTATCCCCAGCATTTT	CASRERGPYPQHF
TRBJ2-7	TRBD1	TRBV7-2	NA	TGTGCCAGCAGCTTCGCAGGGGGCGACTTGGTGGAGCAGTACTTC	CASSFAGGDLVEQYF
TRBJ2-1	NA	TRBV19	NA	TGTGCCAGTAGTGTTTCGGAAGCGAGGTTAGGGGGTGAGCAGTTCTTC	CASSVSEARLGGEQFF
TRBJ1-4	TRBD1	TRBV9	NA	TGTGCCAGCAGCTCTCGGGGGACAGGGGATGGAAAACTGTTTTTT	CASSSRGTGDGKLFF
TRBJ2-7	TRBD1	TRBV11-2	NA	TGTGCCAGCAGCTTAGGCGAGGACAGGGCCTACGAGCAGTACTTC	CASSLGEDRAYEQYF
TRBJ2-1	NA	TRBV7-9	NA	TGTGCCAGCAGCCCAACCACGACTGATAGCTCCTACAATGAGCAGTTCTTC	CASSPTTTDSSYNEQFF
TRBJ2-7	TRBD2	TRBV10-3	once	TGTGCCATCAGTGGGATCGCAGCGGGAGGTCCCGAGCAGTACTTC	CAISGIAAGGPEQYF
TRBJ2-6	NA	TRBV10-2	NA	TGCGCCAGCAGTGAGCCCGATTCGTCTATATCAGGGGCCAACGTCCTGACTTTC	CASSEPDSSISGANVLTF
TRBJ2-7	NA	TRBV28	NA	TGTGCCAGCAGTTTGGATTTCGACCCCCACTTC	CASSLDFDPHF
TRBJ1-1	TRBD1	TRBV5-6	NA	TGTGCCAGCAGCTCCTGGCTGGACAGGATGAACACTGAAGCTTTCTTT	CASSSWLDRMNTEAFF
TRBJ1-1	NA	TRBV28	NA	TGTGCCAGCAGTTTAACTGACAAGAACACTGAAGCTTTCTTT	CASSLTDKNTEAFF
TRBJ2-7	NA	TRBV19	few	TGTGCCAGTAGGATCAGACACAGGGAATACGAGCAGTACTTC	CASRIRHREYEQYF
TRBJ2-1	TRBD2	TRBV30	NA	TGTGCCTGGAGAGGTAGCGGGGGGAGCTCCTACAATGAGCAGTTCTTC	CAWRGSGGSSYNEQFF
TRBJ2-1	TRBD2	TRBV13	NA	TGTGCCAGCAGCGAATCTAGCGGGAGTGGCAATGAGCAGTTCTTC	CASSESSGSGNEQFF
TRBJ2-7	NA	TRBV9	NA	TGTGCCAGCAGCAGACAGGAGCCCTCCTACGAGCAGTACTTC	CASSRQEPSYEQYF